This T cell receptor beta chain emerged from a study of blood T cell repertoires in COVID-19. Losses at the gene ends were 4 bases for V and 10 bases for J; bases not matched to a gene: 10. Germline CDR1 and CDR2: SEHNR and FQNEAQ (reference sequence). The CDR3 extends over 15 amino acids. Authors' analysis steps: By means of reference gene primer amplification, nucleated cell counts were estimated. TCRdb's table, derived via immunoSEQ multiplex PCR, lists solely in-frame clones and lacks some. V and J calls and clone size come straight from that table; D and trimming were deduced from the DNA. The sample includes under 100,000 clones, 70% to 90% of them seen just once.

Sequenced input: peripheral blood. The TCR originated in a human donor in a cohort sampled during active COVID-19. The J gene is TRBJ1-4, the V gene TRBV7-9; TRBD1 agrees at 9 bases. The CDR3 spells CASSSPTGGDSKLFF. CDR3 nucleotides: TGTGCCAGCAGCTCCCCGACAGGGGGGGACTCAAAACTGTTTTTT.